One T cell receptor (beta chain) is described in this entry. Sequenced material consisted of expressed TCRB transcripts (all of the isolated RNA was reverse transcribed). Clones were read by immunoSEQ multiplex PCR, and TCRdb kept only the in-frame ones, dropping some. Of under 900,000 clones listed, 15% to 20% are singletons. Each donor gave one heparinised blood draw averaging about 100 mL. Each sorted fraction was over 95% pure. This entry comes from a study of beta chain features in type 1 diabetes. Per the germline V gene, CDR1 is MNHNS and CDR2 is SASEGT. The CDR3 spans 16 residues. V was pared by 4 bases and J by 6 bases, with 22 bases between.

This sequence joins TRBV6-1 and TRBJ2-7; either TRBD1 or TRBD2 may supply D (5 bases each). Specimen: naive CD4+ T cells from blood. This clonotype was obtained from a young woman in good health. The CDR3 reads CASSVSPVRGGSEQYF. The DNA for the CDR3 is TGTGCCAGCAGTGTATCCCCGGTCCGTGGGGGATCCGAGCAGTACTTC.